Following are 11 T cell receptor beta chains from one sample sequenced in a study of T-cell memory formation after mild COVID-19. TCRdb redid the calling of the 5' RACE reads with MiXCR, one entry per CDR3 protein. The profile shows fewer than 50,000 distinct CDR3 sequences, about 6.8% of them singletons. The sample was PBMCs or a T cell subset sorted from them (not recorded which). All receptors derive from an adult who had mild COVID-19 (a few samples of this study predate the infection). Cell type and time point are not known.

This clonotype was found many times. CDR3 sequence reads: CASRRGQEYYQPQHF. The CDR3 bases are TGTGCCAGCAGGAGAGGACAGGAATACTATCAGCCCCAGCATTTT. The chain joins TRBV12-3 or TRBV12-4 to TRBJ1-5; TRBD1 matches at 7 bases. The CDR3 is 15 residues long. With V trimmed by 6 bases and J by 5 bases, 10 bases remained unmatched.

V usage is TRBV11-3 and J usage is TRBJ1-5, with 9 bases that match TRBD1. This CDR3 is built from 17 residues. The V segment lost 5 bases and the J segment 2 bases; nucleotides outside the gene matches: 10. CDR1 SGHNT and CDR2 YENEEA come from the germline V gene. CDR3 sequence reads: CASSLNRDREGNQPQHF. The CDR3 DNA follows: TGTGCCAGCAGCCTCAACCGGGACAGGGAAGGCAATCAGCCCCAGCATTTT.

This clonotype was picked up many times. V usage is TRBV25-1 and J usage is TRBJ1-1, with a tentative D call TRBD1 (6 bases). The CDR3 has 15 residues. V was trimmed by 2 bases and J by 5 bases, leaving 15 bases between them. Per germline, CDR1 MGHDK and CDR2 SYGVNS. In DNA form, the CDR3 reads TGTGCCAGCAGTGAAGGAATAGGACAGAGAACTGAAGCTTTCTTT. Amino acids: CASSEGIGQRTEAFF.

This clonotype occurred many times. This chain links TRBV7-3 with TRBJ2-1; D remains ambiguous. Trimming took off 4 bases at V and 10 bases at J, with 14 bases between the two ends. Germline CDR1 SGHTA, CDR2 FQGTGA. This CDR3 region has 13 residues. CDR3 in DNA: TGTGCCAGCAGCTCAGACCCCTCTAGAGAGCAGTTCTTC. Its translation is CASSSDPSREQFF.

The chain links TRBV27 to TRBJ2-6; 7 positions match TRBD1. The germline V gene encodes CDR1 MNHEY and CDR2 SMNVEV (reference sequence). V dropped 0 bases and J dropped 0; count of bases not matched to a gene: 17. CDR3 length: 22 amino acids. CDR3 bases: TGTGCCAGCAGTTTATCGATCGTTACCTTTTCGGGACAGACCTCTGGGGCCAACGTCCTGACTTTC. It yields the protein CASSLSIVTFSGQTSGANVLTF.

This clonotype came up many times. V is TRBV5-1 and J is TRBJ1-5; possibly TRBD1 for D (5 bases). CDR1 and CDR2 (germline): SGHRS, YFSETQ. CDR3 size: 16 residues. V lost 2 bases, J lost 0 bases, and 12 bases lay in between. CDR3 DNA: TGCGCCAGCAGCTTCCCAGGGAGCTATAGCAATCAGCCCCAGCATTTT. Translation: CASSFPGSYSNQPQHF.

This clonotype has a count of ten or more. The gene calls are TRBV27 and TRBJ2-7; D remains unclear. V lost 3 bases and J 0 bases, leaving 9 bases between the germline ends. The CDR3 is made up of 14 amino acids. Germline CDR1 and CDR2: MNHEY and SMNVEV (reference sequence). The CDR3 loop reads CASSFSGDSYEQYF. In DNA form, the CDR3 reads TGTGCCAGCAGTTTTTCCGGAGACTCCTACGAGCAGTACTTC.

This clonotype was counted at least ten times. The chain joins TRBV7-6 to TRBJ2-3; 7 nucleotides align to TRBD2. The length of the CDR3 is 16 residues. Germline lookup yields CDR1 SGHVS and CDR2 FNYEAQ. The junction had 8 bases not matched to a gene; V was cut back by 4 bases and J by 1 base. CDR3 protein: CASSSWGLAGTDTQYF. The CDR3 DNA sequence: TGTGCCAGCAGCTCATGGGGCCTAGCGGGCACAGATACGCAGTATTTT.

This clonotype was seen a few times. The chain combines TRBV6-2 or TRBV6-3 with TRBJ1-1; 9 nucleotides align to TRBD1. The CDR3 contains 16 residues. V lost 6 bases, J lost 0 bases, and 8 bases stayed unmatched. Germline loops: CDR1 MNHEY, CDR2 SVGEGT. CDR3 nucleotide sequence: TGTGCCAGCAGGAGATACAGGGGGCCGGTGAACACTGAAGCTTTCTTT. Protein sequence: CASRRYRGPVNTEAFF.

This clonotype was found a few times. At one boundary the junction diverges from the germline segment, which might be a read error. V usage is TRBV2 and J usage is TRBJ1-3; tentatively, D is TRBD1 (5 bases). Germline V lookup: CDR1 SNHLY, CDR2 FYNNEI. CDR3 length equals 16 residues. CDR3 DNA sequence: TGTGCCAGCAGTGAAATGGAGGGGATTTCTGTAAACACCATATATTTT. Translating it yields CASSEMEGISVNTIYF.

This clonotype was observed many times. DNA for the CDR3: TGCAGTGCACCTCTAGCGGTCCAAGAGACCCAGTACTTC. It translates to CSAPLAVQETQYF. V usage is TRBV20-1 and J usage is TRBJ2-5; TRBD2 matches 7 bases. J was trimmed by 1 base and V by 6 bases; bases with no gene match: 5. The CDR3 consists of 13 residues. Germline-derived CDR1 and CDR2 are DFQATT and SNEGSKA (reference sequence).